This T cell receptor beta chain was found in a study of blood T cell repertoires in COVID-19. On the study more broadly: Some COVID-19 samples were acute and others convalescent; all came from the United States, Italy and Spain. Nucleic acid was either cDNA or gDNA, and it came from T cells, B-cell-depleted T cells, or PBMCs.

Source study methods: Estimation of nucleated cell counts relied on the amplification of reference gene primers. The table came from immunoSEQ multiplex PCR; TCRdb's copy has only in-frame clones and leaves some out. The V and J calls and clone size are taken from that table; D and trimming were inferred from the DNA. Of some 240,000 clones in the sample, 75% to 85% are singletons; the top ten hold roughly 13%. The sequenced sample was peripheral blood. The sequence was obtained from a human donor in a cohort sampled during active COVID-19.

This CDR3 reads CASSVPRELPYEQYF. As DNA, the CDR3 is TGTGCCAGCAGCGTCCCCCGGGAACTCCCCTACGAGCAGTACTTC. The genes are TRBV5-4 and TRBJ2-7; possible D gene TRBD2, 5 bases. Trimming left V 4 bases short and J 2 bases short, with 16 bases between. The V gene's germline CDR1 is SGHNT and CDR2 YYREEE (reference sequence). This CDR3 is 15 amino acids long.